One and the same sample provided the 11 T cell receptor beta chains below, sequenced in a study of blood T cell repertoires in COVID-19. Assay: immunoSEQ multiplex PCR; the TCRdb copy retains only in-frame clones and omits some. Among about 210,000 clones listed, 70% to 90% were seen once. Sequences were obtained from peripheral blood. These receptors came from a man aged 40-55 years with acute or convalescent COVID-19.

The chain uses TRBV2 and TRBJ2-2, with D perhaps matching TRBD2 (5 bases). The germline CDR1 and CDR2 sequences are SNHLY and FYNNEI. The V end was cut by 6 bases, the J end by 3 bases, with 11 bases between. The CDR3 has 14 residues. CDR3 protein: CASRSPRDTGELFF. The CDR3 DNA is TGTGCCAGCAGAAGTCCGAGGGACACCGGGGAGCTGTTTTTT.

CDR3 protein: CASSFAPDRGHEKLFF. The CDR3 DNA follows: TGCGCCAGCAGCTTCGCACCGGACAGGGGGCATGAAAAACTGTTTTTT. The chain links TRBV5-1 to TRBJ1-4; 11 nucleotides align to TRBD1. Per the germline V gene, CDR1 is SGHRS and CDR2 is YFSETQ. J was trimmed by 6 bases and V by 2 bases; bases with no gene match: 6. The CDR3 sequence is 16 residues long.

The gene calls are TRBV10-3 and TRBJ2-5; 8 bases align to TRBD1. J was trimmed by 2 bases and V by 10 bases; bases with no gene match: 6. The CDR3 consists of 13 residues. Germline CDR1 ENHRY, CDR2 SYGVKD. The CDR3 coding sequence is TGTGCCACCGGTTGGACAGGGCAAGAGACCCAGTACTTC. This sequence encodes CATGWTGQETQYF.

The chain employs TRBV19 and TRBJ2-1; 7 bases agree with TRBD1. The CDR3 has 15 residues. The V and J ends lost 11 bases and 0 bases, in that order; junction bases with no gene match: 10. Germline values: CDR1 LNHDA, CDR2 SQIVND (reference sequence). CDR3 protein: CAPYRGLSSYNEQFF. The CDR3 bases are TGTGCCCCCTATAGGGGGCTGAGCTCCTACAATGAGCAGTTCTTC.

The CDR3 nucleotides are TGTGCCAGTAGTAGGCAGGGTGGTGGGCAGCCCCAGCATTTT. Translating it yields CASSRQGGGQPQHF. V is TRBV19 and J is TRBJ1-5; D perhaps matches TRBD1 (5 bases). This CDR3 contains 14 residues. The V and J ends lost 4 bases and 7 bases respectively, with 14 bases between them. The germline CDR1 and CDR2 sequences are LNHDA and SQIVND (reference sequence).

The CDR3 loop reads CASSPFPSGGREETQYF. Here the CDR3 DNA reads TGTGCCAGCAGCCCTTTTCCTAGCGGGGGGCGGGAAGAGACCCAGTACTTC. The chain employs TRBV11-2 and TRBJ2-5; TRBD2 aligns across 11 bases. Germline CDR1 and CDR2: SGHAT and FQNNGV. J was trimmed by 3 bases and V by 5 bases; bases with no gene match: 11. This CDR3 has 17 residues. The full variable domain, completed using reference TRBV11-2 and TRBJ2-5, is EAGVAQSPRYKIIEKRQSVAFWCNPISGHATLYWYQQILGQGPKLLIQFQNNGVVDDSQLPKDRFSAERLKGVDSTLKIQPAKLEDSAVYLCASSPFPSGGREETQYFGPGTRLLVL.

The rearrangement joins TRBV4-1 to TRBJ2-7; TRBD2 is a possible D gene (5 bases). This CDR3 has 15 amino acids. In germline, CDR1 is MGHRA, CDR2 YSYEKL. V lost 4 bases to trimming and J lost 3 bases, with 16 bases between them. CDR3 in amino acids: CASSPLRGPRYEQYF. CDR3 coding DNA: TGCGCCAGCAGCCCCCTACGAGGGCCTCGCTACGAGCAGTACTTC.

J is TRBJ2-2 and V is TRBV19; the D is unclear. CDR3 size: 10 residues. With 11 bases removed from V and 4 bases from J, the gap between germline ends came to 5 bases. Per the germline V gene, CDR1 is LNHDA and CDR2 is SQIVND (reference sequence). The CDR3 spells CALSTGELFF. The CDR3 DNA is TGTGCCTTGAGCACCGGGGAGCTGTTTTTT.

The rearrangement links TRBV21-1 to TRBJ2-3; the table's D call, TRBD2, was not checked against the DNA. TRBV21-1 is a recognized pseudogene. The CDR3 runs 15 residues. The CDR3: CASSKGAGYADTQYF. CDR3 in DNA: TGTGCCAGCAGCAAAGGAGCGGGATACGCAGATACGCAGTATTTT.

The V gene is TRBV11-2, the J gene TRBJ2-3; 9 nucleotides agree with TRBD2. V was pared by 1 base and J by 3 bases, with 8 bases of the junction left unmatched. This CDR3 has 17 residues. Per germline, CDR1 SGHAT and CDR2 FQNNGV. Written as DNA, the CDR3 is TGTGCCAGCAGCTTAGTTCTCGCGGGGGGGCCGACAGATACGCAGTATTTT. Encoded protein: CASSLVLAGGPTDTQYF.

The chain is built from TRBV6-6 and TRBJ2-2; possible D gene TRBD1, 6 bases. V was trimmed by 6 bases and J by 5 bases, leaving 13 bases between them. The CDR3 is 14 residues long. The germline gives CDR1 MNHNY, CDR2 SVGAGI (reference sequence). The CDR3, as DNA: TGTGCCAGCAGCCCGGACAGTTGGACCGGGGAGCTGTTTTTT. Amino acid sequence: CASSPDSWTGELFF.